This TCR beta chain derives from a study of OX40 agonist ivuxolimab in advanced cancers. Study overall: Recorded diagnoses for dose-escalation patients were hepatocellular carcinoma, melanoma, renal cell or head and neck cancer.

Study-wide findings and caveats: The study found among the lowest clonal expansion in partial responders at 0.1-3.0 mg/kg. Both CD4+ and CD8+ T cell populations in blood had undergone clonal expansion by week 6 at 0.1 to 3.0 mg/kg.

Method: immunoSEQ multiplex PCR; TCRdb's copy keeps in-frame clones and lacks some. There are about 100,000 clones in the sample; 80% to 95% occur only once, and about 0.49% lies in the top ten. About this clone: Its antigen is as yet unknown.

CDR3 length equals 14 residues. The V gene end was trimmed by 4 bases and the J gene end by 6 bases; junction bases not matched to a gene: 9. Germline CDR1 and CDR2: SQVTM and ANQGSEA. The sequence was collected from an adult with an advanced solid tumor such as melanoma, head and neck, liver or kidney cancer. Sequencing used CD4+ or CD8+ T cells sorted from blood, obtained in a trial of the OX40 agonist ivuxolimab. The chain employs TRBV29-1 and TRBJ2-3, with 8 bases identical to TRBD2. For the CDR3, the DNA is TGCAGCGTTGCTCCGACTAGCGTTTTCGATACGCAGTATTTT. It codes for CSVAPTSVFDTQYF.